These T cell receptor beta chains were read from a single sample in a study of glioma-infiltrating T cells after dendritic cell vaccination. Sequenced by immunoSEQ multiplex PCR; TCRdb stores in-frame clones only, minus some. The data hold approximately 99,000 clones, with 80% observed a single time. Sequences were derived from blood, sampled after dendritic cell vaccination. These receptors originate from a human donor with glioblastoma. CDR3s leave out the opening cysteine and the closing phenylalanine or tryptophan. Fields, in order: V gene, CDR3 protein.

TRBV10-3	AISERGQHYGYT
TRBV7-8	ASSSSGRDGTQY
TRBV25-1	ASSVPTGDEQY
TRBV28	ASSREDEQF
TRBV5-1	ASSLTGAASEAF
TRBV18	ASSPRAGNGEAF
TRBV18	ASSTGVGGLEQY
TRBV19	ATTQKSKLF
TRBV28	ASSFRAPHTGELF
TRBV7-2	ASAIALDYNEQF
TRBV29-1	SAGGMGTEAF
TRBV19	ASSRTDTDTQY
TRBV28	ASSPTGNRYEQY
TRBV20-1	SAQIYTEAF
TRBV5-1	ASSLTPRIAGGTRTDTQY
TRBV7-9	ASSRPIGTGNEKLF